The present TCR beta chain was sequenced within a study of regulatory T cells in long-lasting Graves disease. Sample time point: persistent/refractory GD, antithyroid drugs over 5 years with positive TRAb. The TCR library was prepared using RNA isolated from PBMCs. Patients were from an endocrinology department in Xi'an, China. The table lists this clonotype with a few counts. HTBI primers from iRepertoire and Arm-PCR of CDR3 regions yielded the TCR beta libraries. TCRdb reanalysed the multiplex PCR reads using MiXCR and keeps one entry per CDR3 protein. The data contain roughly 450,000 distinct CDR3 sequences, 23% of them singletons. Trimming left V 3 bases short and J 11 bases short, with 10 bases between. This CDR3 has 11 amino acids.

The V gene is TRBV12-3 or TRBV12-4, the J gene TRBJ1-1; D is uncertain. The specimen comprised peripheral blood mononuclear cells (PBMCs), sampled when the disease was refractory, from a patient treated with antithyroid drugs. The sequence was collected from a female donor with Graves disease. The CDR3 coding sequence is TGTGCCAGCAGTTTCGGCAGATGGGCTTTCTTT. Amino acid sequence: CASSFGRWAFF.